Below, 28 T cell receptor beta chains from the same sample are listed, as sequenced in a study of blood T cell repertoires in COVID-19. Sequencing used immunoSEQ multiplex PCR; TCRdb keeps in-frame clones, though not all of them. The data contain 180,000 or so clones, about nine tenths of them singletons. The sequenced sample consisted of peripheral blood. These receptor sequences come from a woman in her sixties with COVID-19, enrolled during active disease.

The rearrangement uses TRBV6-2 or TRBV6-3 and TRBJ1-5, with a weak D call TRBD1 (6 bases). The germline V and J ends were trimmed by 4 bases and 2 bases, with 12 bases remaining between them. The CDR3 has 15 amino acids. The V gene's germline CDR1 is MNHEY and CDR2 SVGEGT. This chain's CDR3 is CASSSQGWGNQPQHF. The CDR3 nucleotides read TGTGCCAGCAGTTCTCAGGGGTGGGGCAATCAGCCCCAGCATTTT.

The V and J genes are TRBV29-1 and TRBJ2-7; D unclear. Germline V gene data show CDR1 as SQVTM and CDR2 as ANQGSEA. Trimming removed 2 bases from V and 3 bases from J, with 5 bases in between. The CDR3 length is 11 residues. The CDR3 DNA is TGCAGCGTTGAAAGCCGCTACGAGCAGTACTTC. This encodes CSVESRYEQYF.

V usage is TRBV3-1 (or the pseudogene TRBV3-2) and J usage is TRBJ1-4, with TRBD1 matching over 7 bases. CDR1 is LGHDT and CDR2 is YNNKEL in the germline V gene (reference sequence). The CDR3 length is 17 residues. The junction had 12 bases not matched to a gene; V was cut back by 4 bases and J by 4 bases. CDR3 DNA sequence: TGTGCCAGCAGCCCCTACGGATCCCAGGGGGGTAATGAAAAACTGTTTTTT. Protein: CASSPYGSQGGNEKLFF.

The chain joins TRBV28 to TRBJ2-2, with D maybe TRBD2 (5 bases). This CDR3 contains 14 residues. Trimming removed 8 bases at V and 2 bases at J, with 12 bases between. Germline CDR1 MDHEN, CDR2 SYDVKM. The CDR3 DNA sequence: TGTGCCAGCCCCCCCCGGGGAAACACCGGGGAGCTGTTTTTT. Amino acid sequence: CASPPRGNTGELFF.

The chain links TRBV7-9 to TRBJ1-2; 12 bases are a match to TRBD1. CDR3 size: 14 residues. With 4 bases clipped from V and 8 bases from J, the junction kept 5 bases outside the gene matches. From germline, CDR1 is SEHNR and CDR2 FQNEAQ (reference sequence). This chain's CDR3 is CASSSGTGGLGYTF. CDR3 in DNA: TGTGCCAGCAGCTCGGGGACAGGGGGCTTAGGCTACACCTTC.

This chain uses TRBV4-3 with TRBJ2-6; no clear D gene. The CDR3 length is 16 residues. The V end lost 4 bases, the J end lost 2 bases, and 12 bases lay between the germline ends. Germline V lookup: CDR1 LGHNA, CDR2 YSLEER. CDR3 region: CASSPLMQAGANVLTF. As DNA, the CDR3 is TGCGCCAGCAGCCCCCTAATGCAGGCTGGGGCCAACGTCCTGACTTTC.

Turning to this clone: Relative to the germline gene, one junction end is altered; a read error may explain this. The chain carries TRBV24-1 and TRBJ1-1, with no clear D. Germline V lookup: CDR1 KGHDR, CDR2 SFDVKD. The CDR3 is made up of 15 amino acids. The CDR3 reads CATTDGRAGSTEAFF. The CDR3 DNA reads as TGTGCCACCACTGATGGAAGGGCGGGGAGCACTGAAGCTTTCTTT.

J is TRBJ2-7 and V is TRBV18; 8 positions agree with TRBD1. Germline trimming cut 5 bases from V and 6 bases from J; bases unmatched to any gene: 9. There are 14 residues in the CDR3. Germline assignment: CDR1 KGHSH and CDR2 LQKENI. CDR3 DNA sequence: TGTGCCAGCTCATATGGACAGGGAAGGGGCGAGCAGTACTTC. Protein: CASSYGQGRGEQYF.

The J gene is TRBJ2-3, the V gene TRBV7-2, with D perhaps TRBD2 (6 bases). This CDR3 comprises 17 residues. The germline gives CDR1 SGHTA, CDR2 FQGNSA. The germline V and J ends were trimmed by 0 bases and 4 bases, with 17 bases remaining between them. Here the CDR3 DNA reads TGTGCCAGCAGCTTAGCGGTGTCGGGAGAATGGTCAGATACGCAGTATTTT. Protein product: CASSLAVSGEWSDTQYF.

Concerning this clone: One junction end does not reproduce the germline sequence, and a read error may be involved. V and J are TRBV7-7 and TRBJ2-1, with TRBD2 matching 9 bases. This CDR3 has 15 residues. Germline CDR1 SSHAT, CDR2 FNYEAQ (reference sequence). CDR3 DNA: TGTGCTAGCAGCTCCTTAGCGGGAGAGGGCAATGAGCAGTTCTTC. This sequence encodes CASSSLAGEGNEQFF.

The V gene is TRBV7-3, the J gene TRBJ2-3; D possibly corresponds to TRBD2 (5 bases). The CDR3 has 15 residues. Per germline, CDR1 SGHTA and CDR2 FQGTGA. V was pared by 1 base and J by 6 bases, with 14 bases between. The CDR3 loop is CASSLRLAAPDTQYF. The CDR3 coding sequence is TGTGCCAGCAGCTTAAGGCTAGCCGCCCCGGATACGCAGTATTTT.

This clone was counted a few times. The CDR3 loop is CASTSSAGGYTF. The CDR3 DNA is TGTGCCAGCACTTCATCCGCGGGAGGCTACACCTTC. The chain joins TRBV28 to TRBJ1-2; D call uncertain. The germline V gene encodes CDR1 MDHEN and CDR2 SYDVKM. This CDR3 contains 12 residues. V lost 7 bases, J lost 8 bases, and 14 bases lay in between.

The rearrangement links TRBV28 to TRBJ1-2; a possible D gene is TRBD1 (5 bases). CDR1 and CDR2 (germline): MDHEN, SYDVKM. V was clipped by 5 bases and J by 7 bases, with 17 bases between them. This CDR3 has 14 amino acids. This CDR3 reads CASSMGQSSGGYTF. The DNA for the CDR3 is TGTGCCAGCAGTATGGGGCAGAGCAGTGGTGGCTACACCTTC.

This chain uses TRBV9 with TRBJ2-5; TRBD1 matches 9 bases. The CDR3 extends over 16 amino acids. CDR1 is SGDLS, CDR2 YYNGEE, per germline. Trimming cost V 3 bases and J 1 base; bases outside gene matches: 7. Here the CDR3 DNA reads TGTGCCAGCAGCGAGGGGACAGGGACCCTCCAAGAGACCCAGTACTTC. It codes for CASSEGTGTLQETQYF.

The chain joins TRBV4-2 to TRBJ1-5; TRBD1 matches at 10 bases. From germline, CDR1 is LGHNA and CDR2 YNFKEQ. V lost 3 bases and J lost 3; bases outside the gene matches: 8. The CDR3 contains 17 residues. CDR3: CASSQRGQGTNNQPQHF. CDR3 sequence (DNA): TGTGCCAGCAGCCAGCGGGGACAGGGGACAAACAATCAGCCCCAGCATTTT.

The chain is built from TRBV18 and TRBJ1-2, with TRBD1 as a possible D gene (5 bases). Deletions cut 1 base from V and 6 bases from J, with 9 bases between. Looked up from germline, CDR1 is KGHSH and CDR2 is LQKENI. There are 13 residues in the CDR3. Written as DNA, the CDR3 is TGTGCCAGCTCACCACGGGTAGGGGATGGCTACACCTTC. Amino acids: CASSPRVGDGYTF.

This clone was recorded a few times. V is TRBV5-1 and J is TRBJ2-2; 8 bases align to TRBD1. Per germline, CDR1 SGHRS and CDR2 YFSETQ. V dropped 1 base and J dropped 4; count of bases not matched to a gene: 9. CDR3 length: 17 residues. The CDR3 loop reads CASSLLGRTGFTGELFF. The CDR3 DNA reads TGCGCCAGCAGCTTGTTAGGCCGGACAGGGTTCACCGGGGAGCTGTTTTTT.

CDR3 sequence reads: CASSLLSDTQYF. CDR3 sequence (DNA): TGTGCCAGCTCACTTCTTTCAGATACGCAGTATTTT. The chain has TRBV18 and TRBJ2-3, with no clear D. Trimming cost V 4 bases and J 4 bases, with 6 bases left between them. This CDR3 comprises 12 residues. The germline CDR1 and CDR2 sequences are KGHSH and LQKENI. Variable domain in full (rest from reference TRBV18 and TRBJ2-3): NAGVMQNPRHLVRRRGQEARLRCSPMKGHSHVYWYRQLPEEGLKFMVYLQKENIIDESGMPKERFSAEFPKEGPSILRIQQVVRGDSAAYFCASSLLSDTQYFGPGTRLTVL.

J is TRBJ2-3 and V is TRBV6-5; D may be TRBD1 (5 bases). The CDR3 loop spans 14 amino acids. V was pared by 6 bases and J by 9 bases, with 19 bases between. From germline, CDR1 is MNHEY and CDR2 SVGAGI. The CDR3 region is CASRLVKDNPTQYF. DNA of the CDR3: TGTGCCAGCAGGTTGGTGAAGGACAACCCAACGCAGTATTTT.

The CDR3 loop reads CASSYGGSGTEAFF. The DNA of the CDR3 is TGTGCCAGCAGTTACGGAGGATCGGGTACTGAAGCTTTCTTT. V gene TRBV6-2 or TRBV6-3 combines with J gene TRBJ1-1; D call uncertain. This CDR3 has 14 residues. V lost 2 bases to trimming and J lost 5 bases, with 12 bases between them. Germline V CDR1 and CDR2: MNHEY, SVGEGT.

V is TRBV7-8 and J is TRBJ2-7; 11 bases agree with TRBD2. The CDR3 is 16 amino acids. CDR1 and CDR2 (germline): SGHVS, FQNEAQ. J lost 7 bases, V lost 5 bases, and 13 bases had no gene match. Here the CDR3 DNA reads TGTGCCAGCAGCCGTAGCGGGAGGGCCGCGGGAGGGGAGCAGTACTTC. Translation: CASSRSGRAAGGEQYF.

V usage is TRBV9 and J usage is TRBJ2-1; 7 bases match TRBD2. Germline V gene lookup returns CDR1 SGDLS and CDR2 YYNGEE. Unmatched junction bases numbered 10, after V lost 3 bases and J lost 7 bases. The CDR3 is 15 residues long. The CDR3 DNA is TGTGCCAGCAGCGCCGCGGGCGGGAGTCGAAATGAGCAGTTCTTC. Its translation is CASSAAGGSRNEQFF.

V gene TRBV27 combines with J gene TRBJ1-1; D is ambiguous. Germline V gene data show CDR1 as MNHEY and CDR2 as SMNVEV (reference sequence). This CDR3 contains 14 residues. V lost 5 bases to trimming and J lost 0 bases, with 10 bases between them. The CDR3 spells CASSIRNMNTEAFF. The CDR3 bases are TGTGCCAGCAGTATCAGAAACATGAACACTGAAGCTTTCTTT.

This clone was picked up one time. V gene TRBV14 combines with J gene TRBJ2-2, with 7 bases matching TRBD1. The CDR3 covers 16 residues. Germline V gene data show CDR1 as SGHDN and CDR2 as FVKESK. Trimming at V came to 8 bases and at J to 6 bases, leaving 15 bases not matched to a gene. DNA of the CDR3: TGTGCCAGCCAAGGAAGGGACAGTCCTTGGTCCGGGGAGCTGTTTTTT. Its protein is CASQGRDSPWSGELFF.

CDR3 sequence (DNA): TGTGCCAGCAGCCATCGGGATTCCCACAATGAGCAGTTCTTC. It yields the protein CASSHRDSHNEQFF. The chain joins TRBV3-1 (or the pseudogene TRBV3-2) to TRBJ2-1; D possibly corresponds to TRBD2 (5 bases). The CDR3 loop spans 14 amino acids. CDR1 LGHDT and CDR2 YNNKEL come from the germline V gene (reference sequence). The V end was cut by 3 bases, the J end by 5 bases, with 11 bases between.

The chain employs TRBV27 and TRBJ1-1; 7 positions agree with TRBD1. The germline CDR1 and CDR2 sequences are MNHEY and SMNVEV (reference sequence). Germline trimming cut 3 bases from V and 4 bases from J; bases unmatched to any gene: 5. The CDR3 loop spans 14 amino acids. The CDR3 loop is CASSFVDRATEAFF. The CDR3 DNA follows: TGTGCCAGCAGTTTCGTCGACAGGGCCACTGAAGCTTTCTTT.

This chain uses TRBV19 with TRBJ1-4, with 8 bases matching TRBD1. The CDR3 spans 17 residues. The J segment lost 4 bases and the V segment lost 4 bases, leaving 11 bases of the junction unmatched. Germline values: CDR1 LNHDA, CDR2 SQIVND (reference sequence). The CDR3 region has the DNA TGTGCCAGTAGTACAACCTGGACAGGGTGGGATAATGAAAAACTGTTTTTT. Translation gives CASSTTWTGWDNEKLFF. Filled out from reference TRBV19 and TRBJ1-4, the complete variable domain reads DGGITQSPKYLFRKEGQNVTLSCEQNLNHDAMYWYRQDPGQGLRLIYYSQIVNDFQKGDIAEGYSVSREKKESFPLTVTSAQKNPTAFYLCASSTTWTGWDNEKLFFGSGTQLSVL.

The V and J genes are TRBV7-2 and TRBJ2-7; 8 positions agree with TRBD1. The CDR3 spans 17 residues. The ends lost 5 bases at V and 6 bases at J; junction bases unmatched: 18. Germline V CDR1 and CDR2: SGHTA, FQGNSA. The chain's CDR3 is CASSPGQGLRGRVEQYF. The CDR3 bases are TGTGCCAGCAGCCCTGGACAGGGTCTAAGAGGCCGGGTCGAGCAGTACTTC.